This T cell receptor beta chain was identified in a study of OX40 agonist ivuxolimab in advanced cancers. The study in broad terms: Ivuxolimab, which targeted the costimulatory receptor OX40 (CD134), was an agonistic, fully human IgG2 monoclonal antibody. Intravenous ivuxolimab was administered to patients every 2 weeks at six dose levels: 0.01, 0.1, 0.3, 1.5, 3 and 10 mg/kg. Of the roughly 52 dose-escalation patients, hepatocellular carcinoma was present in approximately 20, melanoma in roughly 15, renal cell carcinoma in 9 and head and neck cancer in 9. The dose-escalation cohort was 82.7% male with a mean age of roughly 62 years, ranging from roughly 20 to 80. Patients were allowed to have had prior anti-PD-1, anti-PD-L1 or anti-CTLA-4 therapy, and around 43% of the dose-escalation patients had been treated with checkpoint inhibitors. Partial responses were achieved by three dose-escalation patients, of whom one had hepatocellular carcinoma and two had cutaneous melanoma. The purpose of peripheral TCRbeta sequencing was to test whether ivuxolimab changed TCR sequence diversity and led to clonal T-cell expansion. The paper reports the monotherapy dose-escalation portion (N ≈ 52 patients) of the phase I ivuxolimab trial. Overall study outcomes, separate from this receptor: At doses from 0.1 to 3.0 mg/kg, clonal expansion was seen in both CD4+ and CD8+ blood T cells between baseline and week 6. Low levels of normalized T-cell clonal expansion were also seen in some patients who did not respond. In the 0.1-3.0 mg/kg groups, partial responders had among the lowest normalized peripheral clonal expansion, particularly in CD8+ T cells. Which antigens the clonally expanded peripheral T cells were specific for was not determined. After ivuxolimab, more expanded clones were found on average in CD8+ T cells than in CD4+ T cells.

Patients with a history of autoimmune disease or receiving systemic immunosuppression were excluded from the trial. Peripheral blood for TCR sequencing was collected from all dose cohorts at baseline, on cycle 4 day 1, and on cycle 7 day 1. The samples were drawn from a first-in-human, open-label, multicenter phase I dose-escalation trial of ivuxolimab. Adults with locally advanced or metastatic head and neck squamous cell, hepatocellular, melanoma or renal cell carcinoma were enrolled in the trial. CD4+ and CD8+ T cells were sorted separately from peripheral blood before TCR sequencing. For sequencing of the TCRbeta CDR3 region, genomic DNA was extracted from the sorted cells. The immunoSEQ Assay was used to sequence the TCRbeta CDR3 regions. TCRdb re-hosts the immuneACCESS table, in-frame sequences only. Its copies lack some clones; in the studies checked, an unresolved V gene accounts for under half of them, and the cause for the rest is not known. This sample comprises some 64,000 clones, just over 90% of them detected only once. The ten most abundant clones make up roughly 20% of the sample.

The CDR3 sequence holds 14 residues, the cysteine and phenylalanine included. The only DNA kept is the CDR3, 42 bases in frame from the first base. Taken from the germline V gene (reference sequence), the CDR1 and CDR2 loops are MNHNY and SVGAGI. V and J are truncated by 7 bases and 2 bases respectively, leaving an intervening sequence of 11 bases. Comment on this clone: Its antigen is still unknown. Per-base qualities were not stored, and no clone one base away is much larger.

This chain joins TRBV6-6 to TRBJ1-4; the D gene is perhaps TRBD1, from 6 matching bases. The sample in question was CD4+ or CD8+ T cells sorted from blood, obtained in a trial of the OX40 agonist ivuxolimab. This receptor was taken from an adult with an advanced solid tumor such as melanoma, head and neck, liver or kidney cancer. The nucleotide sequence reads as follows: TGTGCCAGCACCCAGGGGTTCACTAATGAAAAACTGTTTTTT. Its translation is CASTQGFTNEKLFF.